What follows are 28 T cell receptor beta chains derived from one specimen sequenced in a study of regulatory T cells in long-lasting Graves disease. The time point is: newly diagnosed GD, antithyroid drugs for less than 3 months. RNA isolated from PBMCs was used to make the TCR library. CDR3-region Arm-PCR and iRepertoire HTBI primers produced the TCR beta libraries. TCRdb recomputed calls from the multiplex PCR reads with MiXCR, one row per CDR3 protein. Here the sample spans 530,000 or so distinct CDR3 sequences, 13% being singletons. The sample was also linked to a second study, of T cells in Graves' hyperthyroidism and ophthalmopathy.

The input for sequencing was peripheral blood mononuclear cells (PBMCs), taken at new diagnosis, from a patient treated with antithyroid drugs. The receptors shown here come from a man aged 25-45 years with Graves disease.

This clonotype is a singleton in its sample. V usage is TRBV5-6 and J usage is TRBJ1-2; 8 nucleotides agree with TRBD1. The CDR3 has 16 residues. Looked up from germline, CDR1 is SGHDT and CDR2 is YYEEEE. The V and J ends lost 3 bases and 3 bases, in that order; junction bases with no gene match: 10. CDR3 in amino acids: CASSWEGQAIDYGYTF. The CDR3 nucleotides are TGTGCCAGCAGCTGGGAGGGACAGGCGATTGACTATGGCTACACCTTC.

A few counts support this clonotype. This chain joins TRBV19 and TRBJ2-6; D is possibly TRBD1 (6 bases). Germline assignment: CDR1 LNHDA and CDR2 SQIVND (reference sequence). This CDR3 has 17 residues. The V end lost 5 bases, the J end lost 0 bases, and 14 bases lay between the germline ends. CDR3: CASSARQDRSGANVLTF. The CDR3 DNA is TGTGCCAGTAGTGCGCGACAGGACCGCTCTGGGGCCAACGTCCTGACTTTC.

This clonotype was found a few times. The chain couples TRBV10-3 to TRBJ2-7; D may correspond to TRBD1 or TRBD2 (7 bases each). Germline loops: CDR1 ENHRY, CDR2 SYGVKD. The CDR3 has 13 amino acids. V was shortened by 9 bases and J by 8 bases, with 20 bases between the two germline ends. The chain's CDR3 is CAMQGGGKGQQYF. In DNA form, the CDR3 reads TGTGCCATGCAGGGGGGGGGGAAAGGACAGCAGTACTTC.

This clonotype was counted a few times. The chain links TRBV19 to TRBJ1-4, with a tentative D call TRBD1 (5 bases). V shed 7 bases and J shed 5 bases, with 17 bases lying between them. This CDR3 spans 15 amino acids. Germline CDR1 is LNHDA and CDR2 is SQIVND (reference sequence). The CDR3 loop is CASKNSGRGNEKLFF. The DNA for the CDR3 is TGTGCCAGTAAAAACTCGGGACGCGGGAATGAAAAACTGTTTTTT.

The sample holds many counts of this clonotype. V and J are TRBV20-1 and TRBJ2-1; TRBD2 aligns across 7 bases. V trimming: 6 bases; J trimming: 4 bases; junction bases outside the gene matches: 9. The CDR3 is made up of 14 amino acids. Germline CDR1 is DFQATT and CDR2 is SNEGSKA (reference sequence). The CDR3 region has the DNA TGCAGTGCGGGCGGGAGTAGCAGGTACAATGAGCAGTTCTTC. This gives the protein CSAGGSSRYNEQFF.

The table lists this clonotype with a few counts. V usage is TRBV20-1 and J usage is TRBJ2-7; D is unresolved. Trimming took 5 bases from V and 2 from J, leaving 16 bases between them. Germline V gives CDR1 DFQATT, CDR2 SNEGSKA (reference sequence). CDR3 length equals 14 residues. CDR3 nucleotides: TGCAGTGCTCACATCCCTGACCGGCCCTACGAGCAGTACTTC. Translation gives CSAHIPDRPYEQYF.

This clonotype was counted many times. This chain joins TRBV11-2 and TRBJ2-2, with 7 bases lining up with TRBD1. V lost 5 bases and J lost 2; bases outside the gene matches: 8. Germline V gene sequence: CDR1 SGHAT, CDR2 FQNNGV. The CDR3 has 16 amino acids. The CDR3 coding sequence is TGTGCCAGCAGCCCAGACAGGGATCCAAACACCGGGGAGCTGTTTTTT. It specifies CASSPDRDPNTGELFF.

This clonotype was observed many times. The rearrangement joins TRBV20-1 to TRBJ2-7, with D possibly matching TRBD1 (5 bases). V was shortened by 1 base and J by 5 bases, with 18 bases between the two germline ends. This CDR3 contains 15 residues. CDR1 is DFQATT and CDR2 is SNEGSKA in the germline V gene (reference sequence). The CDR3 DNA sequence: TGCAGTGCTAGAGGTGGGGCCACGAGACCCCACGAGCAGTACTTC. Its protein product is CSARGGATRPHEQYF.

This clonotype was counted many times. The V call is TRBV10-3, the J call TRBJ2-7; possibly TRBD1 for D (6 bases). CDR3 length: 11 residues. The V end was cut by 5 bases, the J end by 4 bases, with 6 bases between. Germline CDR1 and CDR2: ENHRY and SYGVKD. The CDR3 reads CAISQGYEQYF. Here the CDR3 DNA reads TGTGCCATCAGTCAGGGGTACGAGCAGTACTTC.

This clonotype was seen a handful of times. This chain connects TRBV20-1 to TRBJ1-1; no firm D call. This CDR3 contains 12 residues. Trimming took off 6 bases at V and 0 bases at J, with 8 bases between the two ends. The germline CDR1 and CDR2 sequences are DFQATT and SNEGSKA (reference sequence). CDR3 protein: CSAHSMNTEAFF. CDR3 coding DNA: TGCAGTGCCCACTCCATGAACACTGAAGCTTTCTTT.

This clonotype has a count of ten or more. The genes are TRBV29-1 and TRBJ2-1; 8 bases align to TRBD1. The V gene's germline CDR1 is SQVTM and CDR2 ANQGSEA. V dropped 4 bases and J dropped 3; count of bases not matched to a gene: 5. This CDR3 is built from 14 residues. The CDR3 DNA sequence: TGCAGCGTTGCCCTAGGACAGGGCTACAATGAGCAGTTCTTC. It is translated as CSVALGQGYNEQFF.

Turning to this clonotype: A much larger clone differs from this one at a single base, so this may be a read error. The rearrangement links TRBV6-9 to TRBJ2-1; TRBD2 matches at 9 bases. CDR1 is MNHGY, CDR2 SVAAGI, per germline. Trimming cost V 3 bases and J 10 bases; bases outside gene matches: 7. CDR3 length: 14 amino acids. CDR3 loop: CASSYPRTSVEQFF. CDR3 DNA: TGTGCCAGCAGTTACCCGAGGACTAGCGTAGAGCAGTTCTTC.

This clonotype was seen a handful of times. This chain joins TRBV15 and TRBJ2-1, with D tentatively TRBD2 (6 bases). The CDR3 totals 14 residues. CDR1 LNHNV and CDR2 YYDKDF come from the germline V gene (reference sequence). V gave up 8 bases and J gave up 12 bases, with 23 bases separating them. CDR3 bases: TGTGCCACCGAACGCCGGATCCTGGGGGGAGGGCAGTTCTTC. It translates to CATERRILGGGQFF.

This clonotype was seen a few times. The chain employs TRBV5-1 and TRBJ2-7; no clear D. Germline CDR1 and CDR2: SGHRS and YFSETQ. Trimming removed 4 bases at V and 0 bases at J, with 11 bases between. The CDR3 is 14 amino acids. CDR3 nucleotides: TGCGCCAGCAGCCCGACCCCGAGCTCCTACGAGCAGTACTTC. It is translated as CASSPTPSSYEQYF.

The table lists this clonotype with many counts. The genes are TRBV7-6 and TRBJ2-1, with a weak D call TRBD2 (6 bases). CDR1 SGHVS and CDR2 FNYEAQ come from the germline V gene. With 3 bases removed from V and 3 bases from J, the gap between germline ends came to 12 bases. The CDR3 totals 15 residues. This CDR3 reads CASSLGGKFYNEQFF. The CDR3, as DNA: TGTGCCAGCAGCTTGGGGGGAAAATTCTACAATGAGCAGTTCTTC. The full variable domain, in which reference TRBV7-6 and TRBJ2-1 provide the parts outside the CDR3, is GAGVSQSPRYKVTKRGQDVALRCDPISGHVSLYWYRQALGQGPEFLTYFNYEAQQDKSGLPNDRFSAERPEGSISTLTIQRTEQRDSAMYRCASSLGGKFYNEQFFGPGTRLTVL.

This rearrangement joins TRBV20-1 to TRBJ1-2; D possibly corresponds to TRBD1 (5 bases). The CDR3 runs 13 residues. Germline V CDR1 and CDR2: DFQATT, SNEGSKA (reference sequence). V lost 5 bases and J 2 bases, leaving 12 bases between the germline ends. CDR3 nucleotide sequence: TGCAGTGCTTTATTGACAGAGAACTATGGCTACACCTTC. Protein: CSALLTENYGYTF.

As regards this clonotype: Since a much larger clone is just one base distant, this may be a read error. The chain uses TRBV7-3 and TRBJ1-6; possible D gene TRBD1, 5 bases. Germline lookup yields CDR1 SGHTA and CDR2 FQGTGA. The length of the CDR3 is 15 residues. CDR3 nucleotides: TGTGTCAGCAGCCAAACTACGGGGGTAAATTCACCCCTCCACTTT. This gives the protein CVSSQTTGVNSPLHF.

This clonotype appeared many times. The chain joins TRBV29-1 to TRBJ2-1, with D perhaps assigned TRBD1 or TRBD2 (5 bases each). Trimming pared 1 base from V and 5 bases from J, leaving 9 bases between. Per the germline V gene, CDR1 is SQVTM and CDR2 is ANQGSEA. This CDR3 contains 13 residues. CDR3 amino acids: CSVEVGTNNEQFF. For the CDR3, the DNA is TGCAGCGTTGAAGTGGGGACCAACAATGAGCAGTTCTTC.

The genes are TRBV4-1 and TRBJ2-7, with D maybe TRBD2 (5 bases). Germline loops: CDR1 MGHRA, CDR2 YSYEKL. V dropped 0 bases and J dropped 7 bases, with 19 bases sitting between them. The length of the CDR3 is 16 residues. The CDR3 DNA reads TGCGCCAGCAGCCAAGATTTCGCGGGCATGGCCGGGGAGCAGTACTTC. This translates into CASSQDFAGMAGEQYF.

This clonotype was recorded at least ten times. The chain joins TRBV29-1 to TRBJ2-1; D unclear. The germline CDR1 and CDR2 sequences are SQVTM and ANQGSEA. The V end lost 5 bases, the J end lost 4 bases, and 9 bases lay between the germline ends. The CDR3 is 12 residues long. The DNA for the CDR3 is TGCAGCGTTTTCCTACAGTACAATGAGCAGTTCTTC. Encoded protein: CSVFLQYNEQFF.

This clonotype has ten or more counts. CDR3 sequence (DNA): TGTGCCAGCAGTTTACAGAGCATGAACACTGAAGCTTTCTTT. This translates into CASSLQSMNTEAFF. V gene TRBV12-3 or TRBV12-4 combines with J gene TRBJ1-1, with D unresolved. The V and J ends lost 2 bases and 0 bases respectively, with 7 bases between them. The CDR3 consists of 14 residues.

This clonotype came up a few times. CDR3 loop: CASSLTRRVEQYF. CDR3 bases: TGTGCCAGCAGTTTAACCAGACGAGTCGAGCAGTACTTC. This chain connects TRBV27 to TRBJ2-7; D remains unclear. The CDR3 runs to 13 residues. Germline CDR1 and CDR2: MNHEY and SMNVEV (reference sequence). Trimming left V 2 bases short and J 6 bases short, with 11 bases between.

This clonotype was picked up a small number of times. V gene TRBV5-4 combines with J gene TRBJ2-2, with TRBD2 matching 15 bases. Germline V gene sequence: CDR1 SGHNT, CDR2 YYREEE (reference sequence). The CDR3 runs 16 residues. Unmatched junction bases numbered 4, after V lost 4 bases and J lost 6 bases. This chain's CDR3 is CASSPGLAGGPGELFF. For the CDR3, the DNA is TGTGCCAGCAGCCCGGGACTAGCGGGGGGCCCCGGGGAGCTGTTTTTT.

This clonotype was seen ten or more times. J is TRBJ2-2 and V is TRBV2; D not certain. Germline V gives CDR1 SNHLY, CDR2 FYNNEI. Trimming pared 1 base from V and 4 bases from J, leaving 10 bases between. The CDR3 spans 15 residues. The CDR3 region is CASSEERVATGELFF. The CDR3 DNA follows: TGTGCCAGCAGTGAAGAGCGAGTGGCCACCGGGGAGCTGTTTTTT.

This clonotype was seen repeatedly, ten times or more. The chain combines TRBV6-2 or TRBV6-3 with TRBJ2-5; 12 bases fit TRBD2. The germline V gene encodes CDR1 MNHEY and CDR2 SVGEGT. The CDR3 contains 16 residues. V shed 2 bases, J shed 5 bases, and the junction held 6 bases outside the gene matches. The CDR3 reads CASSYEGTSGFETQYF. For the CDR3, the DNA is TGTGCCAGCAGTTACGAAGGGACTAGCGGGTTCGAGACCCAGTACTTC.

This clonotype was observed many times. V gene TRBV29-1 combines with J gene TRBJ2-7; TRBD2 matches at 9 bases. In germline, CDR1 is SQVTM, CDR2 ANQGSEA. Trimming removed 4 bases from V and 2 bases from J; junction bases left unmatched: 9. The CDR3 is 15 residues long. CDR3 sequence: CSVVPAGGPPYEQYF. The CDR3 region has the DNA TGCAGCGTTGTTCCAGCGGGAGGTCCTCCCTACGAGCAGTACTTC.

As concerns this clonotype: A much bigger clone sits one base away, suggesting this may be a read error. The rearrangement links TRBV9 to TRBJ1-2; D is undetermined. Germline V gives CDR1 SGDLS, CDR2 YYNGEE. The CDR3 extends over 11 amino acids. CDR3 residues: CANSVGLGYTF. The DNA for the CDR3 is TGTGCCAACAGCGTAGGTCTTGGCTACACCTTC.

Many counts were recorded for this clonotype. The chain couples TRBV20-1 to TRBJ2-7; D may be TRBD2 (6 bases). Looked up from germline, CDR1 is DFQATT and CDR2 is SNEGSKA (reference sequence). V lost 6 bases and J 4 bases, leaving 16 bases between the germline ends. The CDR3 loop spans 13 amino acids. CDR3 nucleotide sequence: TGCAGTGCCCCAGCGGAGGGCCGTTACGAGCAGTACTTC. Its protein product is CSAPAEGRYEQYF.